This T cell receptor beta chain was observed in a study of cytomegalovirus exposure and HLA in healthy donors. About the research overall: A later analysis reported the roughly 130 validation repertoires used the same platform as the approximately 650 first-cohort repertoires.

Study-wide findings and caveats: TCR beta chains numbering more than 150 were designated cytomegalovirus-associated.

The V gene lost 8 bases and the J gene lost 3 bases, with 14 bases spanning the gap. The CDR3 has 13 amino acids. Looked up from germline, CDR1 is MNHNS and CDR2 is SASEGT. Some clones are missing from TCRdb's copy, which holds only in-frame ones; the method was immunoSEQ multiplex PCR. The table shows around 99,000 clones, with more than 70% occurring only once. In the case of this clone: Its antigen is as yet unknown.

The chain joins TRBV6-1 to TRBJ2-7, with TRBD1 as a possible D gene (5 bases). The sample comprised PBMCs. This clonotype was sampled from a young woman in good health and CMV-seronegative. The CDR3 spells CASAPRQIYEQYF. DNA of the CDR3: TGTGCCAGCGCCCCTCGACAGATCTACGAGCAGTACTTC.